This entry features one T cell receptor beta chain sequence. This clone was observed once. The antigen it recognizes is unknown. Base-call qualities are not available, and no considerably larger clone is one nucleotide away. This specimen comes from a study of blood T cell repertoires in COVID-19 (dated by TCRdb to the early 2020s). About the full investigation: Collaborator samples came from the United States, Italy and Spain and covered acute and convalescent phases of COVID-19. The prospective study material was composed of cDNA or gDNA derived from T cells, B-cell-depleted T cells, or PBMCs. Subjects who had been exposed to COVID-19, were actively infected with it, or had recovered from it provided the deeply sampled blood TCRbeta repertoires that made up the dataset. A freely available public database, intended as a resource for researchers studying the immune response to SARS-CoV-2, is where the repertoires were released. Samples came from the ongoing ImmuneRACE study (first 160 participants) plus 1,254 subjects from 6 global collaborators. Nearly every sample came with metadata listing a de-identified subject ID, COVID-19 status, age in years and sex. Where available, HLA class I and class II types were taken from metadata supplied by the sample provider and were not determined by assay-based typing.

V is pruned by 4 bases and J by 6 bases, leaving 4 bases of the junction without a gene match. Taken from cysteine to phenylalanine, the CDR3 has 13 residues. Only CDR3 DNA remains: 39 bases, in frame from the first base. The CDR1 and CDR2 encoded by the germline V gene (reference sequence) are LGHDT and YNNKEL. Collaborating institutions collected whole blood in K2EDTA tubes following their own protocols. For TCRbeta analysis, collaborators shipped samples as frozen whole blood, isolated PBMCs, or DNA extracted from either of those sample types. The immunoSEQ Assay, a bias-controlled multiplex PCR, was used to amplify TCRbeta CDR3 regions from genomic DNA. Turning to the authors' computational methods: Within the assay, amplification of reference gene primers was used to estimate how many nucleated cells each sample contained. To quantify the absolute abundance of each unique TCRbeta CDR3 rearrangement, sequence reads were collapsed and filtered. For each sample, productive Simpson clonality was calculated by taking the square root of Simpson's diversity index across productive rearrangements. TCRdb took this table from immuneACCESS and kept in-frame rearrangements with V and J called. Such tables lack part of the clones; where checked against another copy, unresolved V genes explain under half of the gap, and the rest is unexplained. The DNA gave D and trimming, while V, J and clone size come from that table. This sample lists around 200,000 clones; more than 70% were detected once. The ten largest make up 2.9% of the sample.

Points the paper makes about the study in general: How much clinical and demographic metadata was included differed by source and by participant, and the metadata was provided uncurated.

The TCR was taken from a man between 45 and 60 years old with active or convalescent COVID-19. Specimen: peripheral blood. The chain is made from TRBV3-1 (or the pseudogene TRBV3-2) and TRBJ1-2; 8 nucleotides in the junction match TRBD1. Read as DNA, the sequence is TGTGCCAGCAGCCCCGGACAGGGTGATGGCTACACCTTC. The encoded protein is CASSPGQGDGYTF.